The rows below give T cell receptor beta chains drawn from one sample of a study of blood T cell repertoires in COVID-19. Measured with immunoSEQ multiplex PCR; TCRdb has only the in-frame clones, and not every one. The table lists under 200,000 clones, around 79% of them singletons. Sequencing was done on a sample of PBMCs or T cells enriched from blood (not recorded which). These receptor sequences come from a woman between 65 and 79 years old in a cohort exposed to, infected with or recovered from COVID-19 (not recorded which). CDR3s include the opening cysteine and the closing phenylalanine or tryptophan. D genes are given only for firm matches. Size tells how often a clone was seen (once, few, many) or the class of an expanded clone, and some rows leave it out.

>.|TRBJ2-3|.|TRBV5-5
TGTGCCAGCCAACAGAGCACAGATACGCAGTATTTT
CASQQSTDTQYF
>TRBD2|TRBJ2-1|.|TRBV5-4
TGTGCCAGCAGCAGCCGACTAGCGGGAAACAATGAGCAGTTCTTC
CASSSRLAGNNEQFF
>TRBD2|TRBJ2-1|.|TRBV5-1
TGCGCCAGCAGCTATAGCGGGGGAGACTACAATGAGCAGTTCTTC
CASSYSGGDYNEQFF
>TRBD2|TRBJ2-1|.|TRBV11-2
TGTGCCAGCAGCTTAGGGACCAGCGGGAGCGGGTACAATGAGCAGTTCTTC
CASSLGTSGSGYNEQFF
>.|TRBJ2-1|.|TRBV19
TGTGCCAGTAGTTTCTTACTACAGGTCTCCTCCTACAATGAGCAGTTCTTC
CASSFLLQVSSYNEQFF
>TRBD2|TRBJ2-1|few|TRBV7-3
TGTGCCAGCAGCCCGCTCGGGACTAGCGGATCTAATGAGCAGTTCTTC
CASSPLGTSGSNEQFF
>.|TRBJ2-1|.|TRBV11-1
TGTGCCAGCAGGCACCTCGACTCGGCTTCCTACAATGAGCAGTTCTTC
CASRHLDSASYNEQFF
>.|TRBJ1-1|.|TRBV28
TGTGCCAGCAGGGCGACGGGGGAGGAAGCTTTCTTT
CASRATGEEAFF
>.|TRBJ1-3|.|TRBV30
TGTGCCTGGAGTGTAACATTGCACTCTGGAAACACCATATATTTT
CAWSVTLHSGNTIYF
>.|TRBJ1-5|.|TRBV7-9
TGTGCCAGCGGAGAGGGTCTGGGGCAGCCCCAGCATTTT
CASGEGLGQPQHF
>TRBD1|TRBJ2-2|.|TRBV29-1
TGCAGCGCCAAAAGGACAGGGGCCGGGGAGCTGTTTTTT
CSAKRTGAGELFF
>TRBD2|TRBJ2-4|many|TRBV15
TGTGCCACCAGCACCCGGACTAGCGGGAGCAAAAACATTCAGTACTTC
CATSTRTSGSKNIQYF
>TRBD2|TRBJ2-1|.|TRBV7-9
TGTGCCAGCAGCCACCCCAGGCGCTCCGGGACTAGCAGTTACAATGAGCAGTTCTTC
CASSHPRRSGTSSYNEQFF
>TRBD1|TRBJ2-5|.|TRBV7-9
TGTGCCAGCAGGTCCGGGACAGCCCCCCAAGAGACCCAGTACTTC
CASRSGTAPQETQYF
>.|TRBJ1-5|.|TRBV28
TGTGCCAGCAGCCCCGGGAGAGTTACTGGGCCCCAGCATTTT
CASSPGRVTGPQHF
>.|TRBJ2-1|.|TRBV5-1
TGCGCCAGCAGCTTGGAGGCAGGACTACCGGGCAATGAGCAGTTCTTC
CASSLEAGLPGNEQFF
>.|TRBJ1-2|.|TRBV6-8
TGTGCCAGCAGTTTCGCGTGTTGGGGCCTGGAGTCTAACTATGGCTACACCTTC
CASSFACWGLESNYGYTF
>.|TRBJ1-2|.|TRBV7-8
TGTGCCAGCAGCTTAGTCCCCGGCAGCGGCTATGGCTACACCTTC
CASSLVPGSGYGYTF
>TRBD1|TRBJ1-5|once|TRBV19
TGTGCCAGTAGTGCCCAGGGGGGCCAGCCCCAGCATTTT
CASSAQGGQPQHF
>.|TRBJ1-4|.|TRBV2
TGTGCCAGCAGGCTAGAGATAGGTGAAAAACTGTTTTTT
CASRLEIGEKLFF
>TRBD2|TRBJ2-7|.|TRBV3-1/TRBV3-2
TGTGCCAGCAGCCAAGCCGGGGGGGGCGCCTCCTACGAGCAGTACTTC
CASSQAGGGASYEQYF
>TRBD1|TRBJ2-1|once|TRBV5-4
TGTGCCAGCAGCTTTGACAGGGGCAATGAGCAGTTCTTC
CASSFDRGNEQFF
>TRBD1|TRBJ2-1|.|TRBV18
TGTGCCAGCTCACCGCGACAGGGGGCCGGGGACAATGAGCAGTTCTTC
CASSPRQGAGDNEQFF
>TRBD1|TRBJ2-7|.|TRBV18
TGTGCCAGCTCACAGACAGGGTTCATCTCCTACGAGCAGTACTTC
CASSQTGFISYEQYF
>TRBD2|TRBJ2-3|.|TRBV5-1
TGCGCCAGCAGCCGCGGGACTAGCGGGATCCTAGATACGCAGTATTTT
CASSRGTSGILDTQYF
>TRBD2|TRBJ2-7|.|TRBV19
TGTGCCAGTAGTATAGGGCCGGGACTAGCGGTTCCCTTCTCCTACGAGCAGTACTTC
CASSIGPGLAVPFSYEQYF
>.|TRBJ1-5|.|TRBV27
TGTGCCAGCAGTATCAACTCAGGGCAGCCCCAGCATTTT
CASSINSGQPQHF
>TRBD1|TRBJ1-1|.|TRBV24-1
TGTGCCACCAGTGACCAGACGACAGGGGTCAGGGGAGCTTTCTTT
CATSDQTTGVRGAFF
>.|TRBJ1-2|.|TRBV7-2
TGTGCCAGCAGCTTAGACGCACAGCGGGATGGCTACACCTTC
CASSLDAQRDGYTF
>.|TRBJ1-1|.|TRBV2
TGTGCCAGCAGTGAACGTCAGGGATTCACTGAAGCTTTCTTT
CASSERQGFTEAFF
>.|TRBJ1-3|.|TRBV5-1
TGCGCCAGCAGCTTGGACGGGGTTGGAAACACCATATATTTT
CASSLDGVGNTIYF
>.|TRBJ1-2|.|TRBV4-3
TGCGCCAGCAGCCAAGATTTGGGGGCGGACTATGGCTACACCTTC
CASSQDLGADYGYTF
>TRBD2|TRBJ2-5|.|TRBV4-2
TGTGCCAGCAGCCAAGGTCAAGGGACTAGCGGGGAGACCCAGTACTTC
CASSQGQGTSGETQYF
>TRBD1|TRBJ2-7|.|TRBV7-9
TGTGCCAGCAGCTTATGGGCAGGGGGCACTTACGAGCAGTACTTC
CASSLWAGGTYEQYF
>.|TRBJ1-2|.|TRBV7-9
TGTGCCAGCAGCTACGGGACATCTCTCTATGGCTACACCTTC
CASSYGTSLYGYTF
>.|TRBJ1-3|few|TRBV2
TGTGCCAGCAGTTTGAGGACAGCCGGTTCTGGAAACACCATATATTTT
CASSLRTAGSGNTIYF
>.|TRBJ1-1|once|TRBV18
TGTGCCAGCTCACCGTTCAGACTGGACACTGGAGCTTTCTTT
CASSPFRLDTGAFF
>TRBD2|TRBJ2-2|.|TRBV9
TGTGCCAGCAGCGTCTCTAGCGGGAGAGTCAACACCGGGGAGCTGTTTTTT
CASSVSSGRVNTGELFF
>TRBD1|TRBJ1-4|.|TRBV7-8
TGTGCCAGCAGCATAAGGGGGCGCAATGAAAAACTGTTTTTT
CASSIRGRNEKLFF
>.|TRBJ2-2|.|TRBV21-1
TGTGCCATTGGGACTAGCCGATCGAACACCGGGGAGCTGTTTTTT
CAIGTSRSNTGELFF